The T cell receptor beta chain under discussion was sequenced for a study of T cells in localized non-small cell lung cancer. Concerning this clone: As yet, its antigen is unknown.

The CDR3 runs to 15 residues. Per germline, CDR1 SGHTA and CDR2 FQGTGA. V dropped 3 bases and J dropped 7 bases, with 16 bases sitting between them. General observations from the study: Maximal T cell clonality occurred in uninvolved adjacent lung, with tumor ranking below it.

Profiled with immunoSEQ multiplex PCR; TCRdb holds only in-frame clones, not every one. The sample carries 70,000 or so clones, roughly 84% recorded once. V gene TRBV7-3 combines with J gene TRBJ2-1, with D perhaps TRBD2 (5 bases). The sample here was peripheral blood, taken before any cancer treatment. The sequence was obtained from a female donor over 55 with stage I lung adenocarcinoma. The CDR3 sequence: CASSFQVGDSNEQFF. The DNA of the CDR3 is TGTGCCAGCAGCTTCCAGGTCGGGGATAGTAATGAGCAGTTCTTC.